This T cell receptor beta chain was sequenced for a study of blood T cell repertoires in COVID-19. The CDR3 totals 13 residues. V was pared by 7 bases and J by 1 base, with 10 bases between. Libraries were prepared by immunoSEQ multiplex PCR; TCRdb keeps only in-frame clonotypes and omits some of them. This table has more than 150,000 clones, roughly 94% appearing once. V gene TRBV12-3 or TRBV12-4 combines with J gene TRBJ1-1; tentatively, D is TRBD1 (6 bases). The sample was peripheral blood. This clonotype originated in a man in his thirties or forties with COVID-19, enrolled during active disease. The CDR3 loop reads CASTQQGNTEAFF. The CDR3 DNA follows: TGTGCCAGCACCCAACAGGGGAACACTGAAGCTTTCTTT.